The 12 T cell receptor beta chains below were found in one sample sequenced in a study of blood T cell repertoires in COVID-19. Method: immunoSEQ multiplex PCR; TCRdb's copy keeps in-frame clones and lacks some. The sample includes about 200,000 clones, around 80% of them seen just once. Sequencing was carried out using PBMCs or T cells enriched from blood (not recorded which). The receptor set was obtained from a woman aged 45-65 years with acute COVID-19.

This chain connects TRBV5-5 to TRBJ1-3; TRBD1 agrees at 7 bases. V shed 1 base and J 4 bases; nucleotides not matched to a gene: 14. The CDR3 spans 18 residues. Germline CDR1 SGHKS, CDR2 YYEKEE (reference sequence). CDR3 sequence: CASSLSTGKTSFGNTIYF. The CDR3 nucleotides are TGTGCCAGCAGCTTGTCGACAGGGAAAACCTCCTTCGGAAACACCATATATTTT.

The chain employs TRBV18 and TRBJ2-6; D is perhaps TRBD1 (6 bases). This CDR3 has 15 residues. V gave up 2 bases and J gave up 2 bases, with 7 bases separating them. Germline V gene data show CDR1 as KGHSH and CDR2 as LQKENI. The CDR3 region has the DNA TGTGCCAGCTCACCAGGGGGCGCTGGGGCCAACGTCCTGACTTTC. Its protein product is CASSPGGAGANVLTF.

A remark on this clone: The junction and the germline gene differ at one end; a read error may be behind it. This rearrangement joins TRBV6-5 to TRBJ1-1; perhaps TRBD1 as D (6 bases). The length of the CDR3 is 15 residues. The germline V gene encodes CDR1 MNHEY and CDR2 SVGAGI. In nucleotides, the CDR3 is TGTGCCAGCAATTACGGGGGGGCGGAGATCACTGAAGCTTTCTTT. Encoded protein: CASNYGGAEITEAFF.

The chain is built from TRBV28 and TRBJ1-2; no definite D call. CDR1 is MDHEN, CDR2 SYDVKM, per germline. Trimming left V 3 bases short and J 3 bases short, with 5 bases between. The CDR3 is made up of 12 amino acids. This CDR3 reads CASSFGHYGYTF. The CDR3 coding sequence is TGTGCCAGCAGTTTTGGGCACTATGGCTACACCTTC.

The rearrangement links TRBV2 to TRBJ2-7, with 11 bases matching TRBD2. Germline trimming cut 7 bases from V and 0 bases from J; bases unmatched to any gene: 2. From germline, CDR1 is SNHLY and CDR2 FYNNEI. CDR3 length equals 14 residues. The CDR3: CASKTSGDSYEQYV. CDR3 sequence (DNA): TGTGCCAGCAAGACTAGCGGGGACTCCTACGAGCAGTACGTC.

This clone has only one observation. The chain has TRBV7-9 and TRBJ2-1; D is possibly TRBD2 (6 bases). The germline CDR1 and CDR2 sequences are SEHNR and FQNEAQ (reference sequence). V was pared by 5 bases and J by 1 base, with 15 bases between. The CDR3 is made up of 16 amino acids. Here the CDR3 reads CASSQLAGRSYNEQFF. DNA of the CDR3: TGTGCCAGCAGCCAGCTGGCGGGGAGATCCTACAATGAGCAGTTCTTC. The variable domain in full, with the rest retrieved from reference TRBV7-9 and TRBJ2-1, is DTGVSQNPRHKITKRGQNVTFRCDPISEHNRLYWYRQTLGQGPEFLTYFQNEAQLEKSRLLSDRFSAERPKGSFSTLEIQRTEQGDSAMYLCASSQLAGRSYNEQFFGPGTRLTVL.

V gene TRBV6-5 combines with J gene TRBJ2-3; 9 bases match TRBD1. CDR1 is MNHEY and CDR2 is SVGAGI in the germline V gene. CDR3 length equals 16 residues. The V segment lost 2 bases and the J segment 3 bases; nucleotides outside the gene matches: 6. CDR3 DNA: TGTGCCAGCAGTTACCTGGGACAGGGAGGAACAGATACGCAGTATTTT. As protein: CASSYLGQGGTDTQYF.

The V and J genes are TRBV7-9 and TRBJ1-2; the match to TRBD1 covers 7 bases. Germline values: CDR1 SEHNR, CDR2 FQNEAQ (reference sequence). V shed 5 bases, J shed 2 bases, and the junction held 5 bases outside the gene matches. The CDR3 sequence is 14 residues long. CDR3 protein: CASSTGDRNYGYTF. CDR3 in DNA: TGTGCCAGCAGCACGGGGGACAGAAACTATGGCTACACCTTC.

CDR3 bases: TGCAGCGTTGGAGAACAGTTAAATGAAAAACTGTTTTTT. It codes for CSVGEQLNEKLFF. The chain uses TRBV29-1 and TRBJ1-4; D not resolved. The germline V gene has CDR1 SQVTM and CDR2 ANQGSEA. The CDR3 runs to 13 residues. Between the trimmed V and J ends, which lost 4 bases and 5 bases, there was a span of 11 bases.

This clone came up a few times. CDR3 bases: TGTGCCAGCAGCCCACAAAAGGGGGCCTTTAATGAAAAACTGTTTTTT. Translated: CASSPQKGAFNEKLFF. The V gene is TRBV5-7, the J gene TRBJ1-4; 7 nucleotides match TRBD1. TRBV5-7 is placed among ORFs of uncertain function. The junction had 10 bases not matched to a gene; V was cut back by 4 bases and J by 4 bases. The CDR3 length is 16 residues.

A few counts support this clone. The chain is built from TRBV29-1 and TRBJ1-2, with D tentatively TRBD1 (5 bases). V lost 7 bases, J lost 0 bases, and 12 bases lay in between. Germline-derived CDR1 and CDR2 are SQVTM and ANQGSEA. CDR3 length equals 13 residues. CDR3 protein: CSGGTGTNYGYTF. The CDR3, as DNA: TGCAGCGGGGGGACGGGGACTAACTATGGCTACACCTTC.

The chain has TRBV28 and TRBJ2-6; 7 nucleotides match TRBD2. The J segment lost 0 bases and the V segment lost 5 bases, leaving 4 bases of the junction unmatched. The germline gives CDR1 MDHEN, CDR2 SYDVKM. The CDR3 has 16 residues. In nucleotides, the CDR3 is TGTGCCAGCAGTCAAAGGGAGGGCTCTGGGGCCAACGTCCTGACTTTC. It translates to CASSQREGSGANVLTF.